The present T cell receptor beta chain was sequenced within a study of T cell responses to AZD1222 COVID-19 vaccine. The V gene lost 5 bases and the J gene lost 0 bases, with 13 bases spanning the gap. CDR3 length equals 15 residues. From germline, CDR1 is SGHTA and CDR2 FQGTGA. The data were produced by immunoSEQ multiplex PCR, yet TCRdb's version contains in-frame clones alone and is incomplete. The sample lists roughly 260,000 clones; 90% to 95% were seen once. The source was peripheral blood, collected on day 0 of AZD1222 vaccination. The TCR was taken from an adult in good health. The rearrangement links TRBV7-3 to TRBJ1-1; D gene unclear. This chain's CDR3 is CASSQTPGMNTEAFF. DNA of the CDR3: TGTGCCAGCAGCCAAACTCCCGGCATGAACACTGAAGCTTTCTTT.